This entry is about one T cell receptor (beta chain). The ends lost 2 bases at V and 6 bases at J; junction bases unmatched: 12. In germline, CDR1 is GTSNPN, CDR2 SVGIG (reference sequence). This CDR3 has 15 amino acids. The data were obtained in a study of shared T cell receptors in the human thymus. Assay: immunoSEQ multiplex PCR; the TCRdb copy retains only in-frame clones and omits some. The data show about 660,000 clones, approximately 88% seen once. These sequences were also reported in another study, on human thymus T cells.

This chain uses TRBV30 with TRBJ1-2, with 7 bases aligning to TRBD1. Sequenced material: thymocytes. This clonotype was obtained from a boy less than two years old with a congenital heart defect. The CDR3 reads CAWSSFTGAGDGYTF. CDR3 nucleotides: TGTGCCTGGAGTAGTTTCACAGGGGCGGGTGATGGCTACACCTTC.